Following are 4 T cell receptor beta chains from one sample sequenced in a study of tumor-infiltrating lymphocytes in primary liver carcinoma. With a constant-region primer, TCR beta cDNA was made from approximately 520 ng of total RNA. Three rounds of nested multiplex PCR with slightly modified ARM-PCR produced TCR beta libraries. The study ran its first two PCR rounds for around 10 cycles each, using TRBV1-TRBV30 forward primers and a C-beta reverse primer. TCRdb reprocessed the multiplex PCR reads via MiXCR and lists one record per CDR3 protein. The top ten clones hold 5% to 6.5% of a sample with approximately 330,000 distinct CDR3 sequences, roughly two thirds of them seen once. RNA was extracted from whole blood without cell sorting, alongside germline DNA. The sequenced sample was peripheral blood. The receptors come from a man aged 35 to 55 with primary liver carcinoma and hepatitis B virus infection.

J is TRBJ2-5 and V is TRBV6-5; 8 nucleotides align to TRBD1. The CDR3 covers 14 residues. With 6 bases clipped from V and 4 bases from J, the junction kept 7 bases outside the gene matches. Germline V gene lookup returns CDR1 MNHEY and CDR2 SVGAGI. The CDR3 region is CASSPVQGVETQYF. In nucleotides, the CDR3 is TGTGCCAGCAGCCCTGTACAGGGGGTAGAGACCCAGTACTTC.

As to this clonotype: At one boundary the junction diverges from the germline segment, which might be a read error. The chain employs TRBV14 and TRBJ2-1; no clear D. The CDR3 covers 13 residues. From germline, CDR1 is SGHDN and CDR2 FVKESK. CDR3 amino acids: CANSQGAYNEQFF. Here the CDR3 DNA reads TGTGCCAACAGCCAAGGTGCCTACAATGAGCAGTTTTTC. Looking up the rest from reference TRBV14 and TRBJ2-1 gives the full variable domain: EAGVTQFPSHSVIEKGQTVTLRCDPISGHDNLYWYRRVMGKEIKFLLHFVKESKQDESGMPNNRFLAERTGGTYSTLKVQPAELEDSGVYFCANSQGAYNEQFFGPGTRLTVL.

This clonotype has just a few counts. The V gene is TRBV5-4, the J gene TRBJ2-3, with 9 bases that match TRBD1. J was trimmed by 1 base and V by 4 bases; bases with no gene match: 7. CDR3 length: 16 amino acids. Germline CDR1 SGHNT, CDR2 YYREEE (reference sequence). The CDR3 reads CASSPGQGIGTDTQYF. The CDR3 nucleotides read TGTGCCAGCAGCCCCGGACAGGGGATAGGCACAGATACGCAGTATTTT.

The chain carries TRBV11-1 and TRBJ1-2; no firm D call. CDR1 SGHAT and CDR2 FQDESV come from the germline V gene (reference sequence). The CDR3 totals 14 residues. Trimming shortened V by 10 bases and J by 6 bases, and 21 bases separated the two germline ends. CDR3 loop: CATTTWAMGDGYTF. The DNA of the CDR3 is TGTGCCACAACCACGTGGGCGATGGGTGATGGCTACACCTTC.